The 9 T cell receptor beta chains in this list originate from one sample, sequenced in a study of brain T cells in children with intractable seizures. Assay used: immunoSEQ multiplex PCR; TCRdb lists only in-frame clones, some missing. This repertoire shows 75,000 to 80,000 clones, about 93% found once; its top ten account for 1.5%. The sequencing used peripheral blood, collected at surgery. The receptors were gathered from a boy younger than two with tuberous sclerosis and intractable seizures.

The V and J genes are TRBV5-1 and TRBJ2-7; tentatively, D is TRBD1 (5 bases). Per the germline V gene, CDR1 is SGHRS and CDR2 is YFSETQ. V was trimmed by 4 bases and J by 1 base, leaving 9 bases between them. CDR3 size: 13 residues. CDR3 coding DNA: TGCGCCAGCAGCCCGACAGAGTCCTACGAGCAGTACTTC. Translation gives CASSPTESYEQYF.

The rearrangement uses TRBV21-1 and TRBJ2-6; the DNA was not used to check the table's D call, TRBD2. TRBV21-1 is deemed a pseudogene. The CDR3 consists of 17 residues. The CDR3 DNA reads TGTGCCAGCAGCAAGGGGCAGGAGGGGACTGGGGCCAACGTCCTGACTTTC. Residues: CASSKGQEGTGANVLTF.

The CDR3 spells CASSQKEGSGSSYEQYF. The DNA for the CDR3 is TGTGCCAGCAGCCAGAAGGAAGGTAGCGGGAGCTCCTACGAGCAGTACTTC. The chain joins TRBV4-2 to TRBJ2-7; 9 positions match TRBD2. The junction had 9 bases not matched to a gene; V was cut back by 3 bases and J by 0 bases. Germline assignment: CDR1 LGHNA and CDR2 YNFKEQ. The CDR3 consists of 17 residues.

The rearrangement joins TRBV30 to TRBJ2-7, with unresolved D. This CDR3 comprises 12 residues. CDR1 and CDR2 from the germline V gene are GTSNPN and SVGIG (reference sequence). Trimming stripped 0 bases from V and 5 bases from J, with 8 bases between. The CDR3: CAWSVISDEQYF. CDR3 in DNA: TGTGCCTGGAGTGTGATAAGCGACGAGCAGTACTTC.

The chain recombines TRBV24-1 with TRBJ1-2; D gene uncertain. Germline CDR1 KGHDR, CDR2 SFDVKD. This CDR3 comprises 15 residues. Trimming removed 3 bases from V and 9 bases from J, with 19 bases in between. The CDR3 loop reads CATSDGSGPFSRYTF. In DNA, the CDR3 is TGTGCCACCAGTGATGGGTCCGGGCCCTTCTCTCGCTACACCTTC.

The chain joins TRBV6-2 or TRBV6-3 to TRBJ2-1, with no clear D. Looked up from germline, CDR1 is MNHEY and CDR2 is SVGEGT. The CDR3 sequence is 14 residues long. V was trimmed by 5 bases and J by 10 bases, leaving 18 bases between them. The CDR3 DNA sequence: TGTGCCAGCAGTCGCTGGATGGGTTGGGGAGAGCAGTTCTTC. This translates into CASSRWMGWGEQFF.

The CDR3 nucleotides read TGCAGCGTTTCGCCCCGACTAGCGGAAGAGACCCAGTACTTC. Its translation is CSVSPRLAEETQYF. The genes are TRBV29-1 and TRBJ2-5; the match to TRBD2 covers 9 bases. Germline V lookup: CDR1 SQVTM, CDR2 ANQGSEA. Trimming cost V 5 bases and J 3 bases; bases outside gene matches: 7. The CDR3 totals 14 residues.

CDR3 protein: CASSESPSSYNEQFF. The CDR3 region has the DNA TGTGCCAGCAGTGAGTCCCCAAGCTCCTACAATGAGCAGTTCTTC. V is TRBV6-1 and J is TRBJ2-1, with D hard to call. Germline CDR1 and CDR2: MNHNS and SASEGT. Trimming shortened V by 3 bases and J by 0 bases, and 9 bases separated the two germline ends. The CDR3 spans 15 residues.

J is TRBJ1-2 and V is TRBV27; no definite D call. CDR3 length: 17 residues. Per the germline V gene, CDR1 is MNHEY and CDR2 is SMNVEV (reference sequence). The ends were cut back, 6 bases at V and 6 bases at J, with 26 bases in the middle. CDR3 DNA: TGTGCCAGCAGAGGTACTCTCGGTTGGACCCCTCGGGATGGCTACACCTTC. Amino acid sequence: CASRGTLGWTPRDGYTF.